This T cell receptor (beta chain) was retrieved from a study of human T cells and chemical hapten exposure. Time point denoted: patch test 1, 2 weeks after DPC sensitization. Indicated treatment: therapeutic diphenylcyclopropenone sensitization with weekly scalp DPC. General study findings and limits: With regard to DPC sensitization, TCRs above 1 in 1000 frequency did not change.

This clonotype came up many times. Its antigen is undetermined. The CDR3 consists of 14 residues. Trimming stripped 0 bases from V and 1 base from J, with 6 bases between. Germline V CDR1 and CDR2: MNHNY, SVGAGI (reference sequence). Each CDR3 protein is one row after TCRdb ran MiXCR on the RACE reads. The sample yields around 340,000 distinct CDR3 sequences, about 7% seen once. The sequence came from a woman aged 18 to 35 with alopecia areata. Some clones in this sample may be carry-over from other donors' samples. The material was whole blood, obtained in connection with sensitization to the hapten diphenylcyclopropenone (DPC). The chain is built from TRBV6-6 and TRBJ1-1; D perhaps matches TRBD1 (5 bases). CDR3 residues: CASSYSDRNTEAFF. The CDR3 coding sequence is TGTGCCAGCAGTTACTCAGACAGGAACACTGAAGCTTTCTTT.